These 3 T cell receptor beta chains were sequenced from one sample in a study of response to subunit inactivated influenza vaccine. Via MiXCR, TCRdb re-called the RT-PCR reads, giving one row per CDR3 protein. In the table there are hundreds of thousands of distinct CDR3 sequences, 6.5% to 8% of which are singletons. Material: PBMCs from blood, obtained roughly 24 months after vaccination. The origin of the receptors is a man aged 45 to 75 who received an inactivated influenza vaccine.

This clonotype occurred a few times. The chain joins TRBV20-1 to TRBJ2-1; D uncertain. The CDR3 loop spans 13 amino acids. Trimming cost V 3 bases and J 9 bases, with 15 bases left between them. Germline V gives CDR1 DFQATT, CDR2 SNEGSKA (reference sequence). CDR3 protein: CSARSTLVIEQFF. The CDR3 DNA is TGCAGTGCTAGGTCAACCCTAGTAATTGAGCAGTTCTTC.

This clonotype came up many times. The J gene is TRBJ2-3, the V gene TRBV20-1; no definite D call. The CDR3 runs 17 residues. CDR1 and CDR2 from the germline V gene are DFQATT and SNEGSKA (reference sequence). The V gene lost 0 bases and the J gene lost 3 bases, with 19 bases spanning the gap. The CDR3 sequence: CSARDTRRTVYTDTQYF. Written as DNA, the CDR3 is TGCAGTGCTAGAGACACCAGACGGACCGTTTATACAGATACGCAGTATTTT.

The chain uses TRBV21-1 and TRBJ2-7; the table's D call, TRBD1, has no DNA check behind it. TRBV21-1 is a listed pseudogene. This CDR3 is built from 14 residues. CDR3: CASSKGSGNHEQYF. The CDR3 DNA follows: TGTGCCAGCAGCAAAGGCTCAGGGAACCACGAGCAGTACTTC.